These 19 T cell receptor beta chains were all obtained from the same sample, sequenced in a study of shared T cell receptors in the human thymus. Method: immunoSEQ multiplex PCR; TCRdb's copy keeps in-frame clones and lacks some. The top ten clones hold around 0.0099% of a sample with roughly 710,000 clones, 80% to 90% of them seen once. This same sample was also taken into another study, of human thymus T cells.

Material for sequencing was thymocytes. Receptors originate from a girl less than two years old with a congenital heart defect.

V is TRBV5-4 and J is TRBJ2-6; 10 bases are a match to TRBD1. Trimming at V came to 4 bases and at J to 2 bases, leaving 9 bases not matched to a gene. The CDR3 length is 18 residues. Germline CDR1 SGHNT, CDR2 YYREEE (reference sequence). Here the CDR3 DNA reads TGTGCCAGCAGCCGCATGGGACAGGGGTTCGCTGGGGCCAACGTCCTGACTTTC. This translates into CASSRMGQGFAGANVLTF.

This clone has a single count. The genes are TRBV10-2 and TRBJ1-2; 9 positions agree with TRBD1. Unmatched junction bases numbered 11, after V lost 4 bases and J lost 8 bases. The germline gives CDR1 WSHSY, CDR2 SAAADI. CDR3 length: 15 residues. The CDR3 region has the DNA TGCGCCAGCAGTGCAGGGACAGGGAGGACTATGGGCTACACCTTC. Its translation is CASSAGTGRTMGYTF.

This sequence joins TRBV2 and TRBJ2-2; 10 bases match TRBD2. Germline V lookup: CDR1 SNHLY, CDR2 FYNNEI. The J segment lost 1 base and the V segment lost 4 bases, leaving 9 bases of the junction unmatched. CDR3 length: 18 residues. The CDR3 spells CASSALLAGWQNTGELFF. The CDR3 coding sequence is TGTGCCAGCAGTGCCCTACTAGCGGGGTGGCAGAACACCGGGGAGCTGTTTTTT.

Comment on this clone: At one end the junction does not follow the germline gene, possibly because of a read error. The rearrangement links TRBV2 to TRBJ2-7; D not certain. The CDR3 runs to 11 residues. Germline CDR1 is SNHLY and CDR2 is FYNNEI. The CDR3 is CAIQLSHEQYF. The CDR3, as DNA: TGTGCCATCCAACTCTCCCACGAGCAGTACTTC.

The chain couples TRBV11-3 to TRBJ1-1; 9 bases align to TRBD1. The V segment lost 6 bases and the J segment 5 bases; nucleotides outside the gene matches: 10. The CDR3 contains 15 residues. CDR1 SGHNT and CDR2 YENEEA come from the germline V gene. The CDR3 DNA sequence: TGTGCCAGCAGTCCTGGACAGGGGAAGTATACTGAAGCTTTCTTT. The encoded protein is CASSPGQGKYTEAFF.

The chain is built from TRBV6-1 and TRBJ1-2; 8 nucleotides agree with TRBD1. The CDR3 runs to 18 residues. Per the germline V gene, CDR1 is MNHNS and CDR2 is SASEGT. V trimming: 6 bases; J trimming: 7 bases; junction bases outside the gene matches: 22. The DNA of the CDR3 is TGTGCCAGCAGGGAACCCCGGACAGGGATCGTCTCTTTGGGTGGCTACACCTTC. Protein: CASREPRTGIVSLGGYTF.

The chain is built from TRBV6-1 and TRBJ1-2; perhaps TRBD1 as D (5 bases). Germline CDR1 is MNHNS and CDR2 is SASEGT. The ends were cut back, 0 bases at V and 10 bases at J, with 12 bases in the middle. CDR3 length: 13 residues. The CDR3, as DNA: TGTGCCAGCAGTGAAGCGCTTCGGGACTACTACACCTTC. It is translated as CASSEALRDYYTF.

The genes are TRBV2 and TRBJ1-2; D is possibly TRBD1 (6 bases). CDR3 length: 14 amino acids. V gave up 1 base and J gave up 8 bases, with 14 bases separating them. Germline V lookup: CDR1 SNHLY, CDR2 FYNNEI. In DNA form, the CDR3 reads TGTGCCAGCAGTGAAGTAAAGGGAGGGGGGGGCTACACCTTC. Its translation is CASSEVKGGGGYTF.

This chain connects TRBV28 to TRBJ2-3, with D hard to call. The CDR3 has 14 amino acids. The germline gives CDR1 MDHEN, CDR2 SYDVKM. V shed 2 bases and J shed 2 bases, with 8 bases lying between them. Written as DNA, the CDR3 is TGTGCCAGCAGTTTACTTGTCCCCACAGATACGCAGTATTTT. It specifies CASSLLVPTDTQYF.

V gene TRBV5-4 combines with J gene TRBJ2-3; 11 bases map to TRBD2. Germline CDR1 is SGHNT and CDR2 is YYREEE (reference sequence). The junction had 13 bases not matched to a gene; V was cut back by 1 base and J by 3 bases. The CDR3 has 19 residues. In DNA form, the CDR3 reads TGTGCCAGCAGCTTGCGACATCTAGCGGGGGGTGTCGGGACAGATACGCAGTATTTT. Amino acids: CASSLRHLAGGVGTDTQYF.

V is TRBV7-8 and J is TRBJ1-2; D is uncertain. The CDR3 contains 14 residues. V gave up 1 base and J gave up 0 bases, with 6 bases separating them. The germline V gene has CDR1 SGHVS and CDR2 FQNEAQ. The CDR3, as DNA: TGTGCCAGCAGCTTAGATCATTCTAACTATGGCTACACCTTC. Its protein is CASSLDHSNYGYTF.

The chain combines TRBV30 with TRBJ1-6; D is unclear. CDR1 GTSNPN and CDR2 SVGIG come from the germline V gene (reference sequence). V lost 2 bases, J lost 6 bases, and 14 bases lay in between. CDR3 length equals 15 residues. The CDR3 region is CAWSRDSLGNSPLHF. Written as DNA, the CDR3 is TGTGCCTGGAGTCGGGATTCCTTGGGTAATTCACCCCTCCACTTT.

This clone is a singleton in its sample. The gene calls are TRBV9 and TRBJ1-2, with D possibly matching TRBD1 (6 bases). The CDR3 is made up of 17 amino acids. V shed 3 bases and J shed 8 bases, with 26 bases lying between them. Germline V gives CDR1 SGDLS, CDR2 YYNGEE. The CDR3 is CASSGDSGEGIIYGYTF. The CDR3 DNA reads TGTGCCAGCAGCGGCGATTCAGGGGAGGGGATTATCTACGGCTACACCTTC.

CDR3 coding DNA: TGTGCCAGCAGCTTAGGGGGGACAGGGGACGAATCGGACACTGAAGCTTTCTTT. It is translated as CASSLGGTGDESDTEAFF. The chain is built from TRBV11-2 and TRBJ1-1; 10 nucleotides line up with TRBD1. In germline, CDR1 is SGHAT, CDR2 FQNNGV. With V trimmed by 1 base and J by 3 bases, 11 bases remained unmatched. This CDR3 has 18 amino acids. The entire variable domain, with the rest obtained from reference TRBV11-2 and TRBJ1-1, is as follows: EAGVAQSPRYKIIEKRQSVAFWCNPISGHATLYWYQQILGQGPKLLIQFQNNGVVDDSQLPKDRFSAERLKGVDSTLKIQPAKLEDSAVYLCASSLGGTGDESDTEAFFGQGTRLTVV.

The rearrangement uses TRBV11-2 and TRBJ1-3, with D uncertain. Trimming left V 2 bases short and J 0 bases short, with 8 bases between. This CDR3 has 15 residues. The germline gives CDR1 SGHAT, CDR2 FQNNGV. This CDR3 is CASSLYPYSGNTIYF. The CDR3 nucleotides read TGTGCCAGCAGCTTATATCCGTACTCTGGAAACACCATATATTTT.

The rearrangement joins TRBV27 to TRBJ1-4; TRBD1 aligns across 9 bases. CDR3 length equals 20 residues. CDR1 and CDR2 from the germline V gene are MNHEY and SMNVEV (reference sequence). With 6 bases clipped from V and 10 bases from J, the junction kept 27 bases outside the gene matches. The CDR3 here is CASSQIRGTGTGKRKGKLFF. The CDR3 DNA reads TGTGCCAGCAGCCAAATTCGGGGGACAGGGACTGGTAAGAGGAAGGGAAAACTGTTTTTT.

The V and J genes are TRBV12-5 and TRBJ2-2; 8 positions match TRBD1. Germline V gives CDR1 LGHNT, CDR2 FRNRAP. V dropped 4 bases and J dropped 9; count of bases not matched to a gene: 16. CDR3 length: 17 residues. CDR3 residues: CASGSDDHRGFTRELFF. DNA of the CDR3: TGTGCTAGTGGTTCCGATGATCACAGGGGGTTCACACGGGAGCTGTTTTTT.

The chain uses TRBV4-3 and TRBJ1-2; D ambiguous. The CDR3 contains 17 residues. Per the germline V gene, CDR1 is LGHNA and CDR2 is YSLEER. The V end was cut by 0 bases, the J end by 3 bases, with 17 bases between. CDR3 DNA: TGCGCCAGCAGCCAAGAAAGTAGGCTGGAGGTGTACTATGGCTACACCTTC. Encoded protein: CASSQESRLEVYYGYTF.

This chain connects TRBV6-4 to TRBJ1-1, with a weak D call TRBD1 (5 bases). Germline V gene sequence: CDR1 MRHNA, CDR2 SNTAGT. The length of the CDR3 is 13 residues. The V and J ends lost 8 bases and 1 base respectively, with 11 bases between them. CDR3 region: CASRGTANTEAFF. Written as DNA, the CDR3 is TGTGCCAGCCGGGGGACGGCGAACACTGAAGCTTTCTTT.